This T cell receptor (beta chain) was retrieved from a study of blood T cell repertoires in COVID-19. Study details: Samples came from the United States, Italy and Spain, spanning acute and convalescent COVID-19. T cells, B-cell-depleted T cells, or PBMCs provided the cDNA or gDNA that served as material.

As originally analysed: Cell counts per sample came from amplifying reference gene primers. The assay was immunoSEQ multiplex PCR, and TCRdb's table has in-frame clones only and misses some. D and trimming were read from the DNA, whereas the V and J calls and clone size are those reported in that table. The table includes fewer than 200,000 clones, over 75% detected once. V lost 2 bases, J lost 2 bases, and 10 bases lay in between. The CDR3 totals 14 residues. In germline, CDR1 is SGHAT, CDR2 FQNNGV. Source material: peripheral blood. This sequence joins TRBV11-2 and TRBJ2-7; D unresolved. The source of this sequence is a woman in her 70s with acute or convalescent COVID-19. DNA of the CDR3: TGTGCCAGCAGCTTATATTACACGACCTACGAGCAGTACTTC. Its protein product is CASSLYYTTYEQYF.